This T cell receptor beta chain was captured by sequencing in a study of tumor and adjacent non-tumor tissue in lung cancer. A modified ARM-PCR protocol with three rounds of nested PCR amplified TCRbeta. Each CDR3 protein gets one entry after TCRdb re-called the multiplex PCR reads with MiXCR. The sample carries under 150,000 distinct CDR3 sequences, around 61% recorded once. This sample's RNA came from whole unsorted tissue. Chemotherapy-naive patients with new lung cancer underwent thoracic surgery in China, August–November 2014. The CDR3 is 15 amino acids. Germline CDR1 SEHNR, CDR2 FQNEAQ (reference sequence). Details on this clonotype: Its target is not known. Mismatch with germline at one junction end may stem from a read error.

Study-wide findings and caveats: Compared with tumor, normal lung showed significantly lower TCR diversity. Shorter survival was associated with higher TCR diversity in tumors.

Source material: lung tumor tissue. This sequence joins TRBV7-9 and TRBJ2-6; tentatively, D is TRBD1 or TRBD2 (6 bases each). The clonotype comes from a man aged 55 to 69 with small cell lung cancer. CDR3 coding DNA: TGTGCCAGCAACTCAGGGGATCCGGGGGTCAACGTCCTGACTTTC. As protein: CASNSGDPGVNVLTF.